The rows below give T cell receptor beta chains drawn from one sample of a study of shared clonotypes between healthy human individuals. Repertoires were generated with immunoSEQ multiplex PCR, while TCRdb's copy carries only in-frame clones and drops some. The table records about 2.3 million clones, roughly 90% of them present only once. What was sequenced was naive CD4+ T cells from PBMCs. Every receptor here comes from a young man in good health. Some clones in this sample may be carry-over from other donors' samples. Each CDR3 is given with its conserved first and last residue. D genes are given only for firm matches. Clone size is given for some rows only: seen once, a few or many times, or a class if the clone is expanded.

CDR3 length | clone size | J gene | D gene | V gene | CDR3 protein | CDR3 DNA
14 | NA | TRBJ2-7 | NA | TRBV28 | CVSNRASGPYEQYF | TGTGTTTCAAACAGGGCCAGCGGACCCTACGAGCAGTACTTC
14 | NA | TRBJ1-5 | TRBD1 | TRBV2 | CASRDRGPGQPQHF | TGTGCCAGCAGGGACAGGGGGCCGGGGCAGCCCCAGCATTTT
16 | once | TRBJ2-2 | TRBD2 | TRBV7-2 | CASSLFSGANTGELFF | TGTGCCAGCAGCTTGTTTAGCGGGGCGAACACCGGGGAGCTGTTTTTT
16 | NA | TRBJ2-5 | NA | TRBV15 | CATSRDSRGWVETQYF | TGTGCCACCAGCAGGGATAGCAGGGGCTGGGTCGAGACCCAGTACTTC
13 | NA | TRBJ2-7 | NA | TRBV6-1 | CASRGKSSYEQYF | TGTGCCAGCAGGGGAAAGAGCTCCTACGAGCAGTACTTC
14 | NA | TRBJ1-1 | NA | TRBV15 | CATSRTPRVTEAFF | TGTGCCACCAGCAGGACGCCCCGGGTCACTGAAGCTTTCTTT
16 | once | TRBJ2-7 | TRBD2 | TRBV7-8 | CASSLVREGTSYEQYF | TGTGCCAGCAGCTTAGTGCGGGAGGGGACCTCCTACGAGCAGTACTTC
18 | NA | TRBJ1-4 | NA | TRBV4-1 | CASSQGLVATGGNEKLFF | TGCGCCAGCAGCCAAGGTTTGGTAGCAACCGGGGGGAATGAAAAACTGTTTTTT
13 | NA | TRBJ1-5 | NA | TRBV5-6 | CASSLTGNQPQHF | TGTGCCAGCAGCTTGACAGGGAATCAGCCCCAGCATTTT
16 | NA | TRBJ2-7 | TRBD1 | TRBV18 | CASSPVNRDSSYEQYF | TGTGCCAGCTCACCCGTTAACCGGGACAGTTCCTACGAGCAGTACTTC
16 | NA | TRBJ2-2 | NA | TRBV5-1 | CASSSSPGENTGELFF | TGCGCCAGCAGCTCCTCTCCAGGGGAGAACACCGGGGAGCTGTTTTTT
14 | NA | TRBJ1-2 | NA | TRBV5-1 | CASSPARGNYGYTF | TGCGCCAGCAGCCCTGCCCGGGGTAACTATGGCTACACCTTC
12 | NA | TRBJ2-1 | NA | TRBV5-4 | CASSRDDNEQFF | TGTGCCAGCAGCCGAGACGACAATGAGCAGTTCTTC
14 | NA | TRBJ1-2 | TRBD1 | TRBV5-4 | CASSPDRGNYGYTF | TGTGCCAGCAGCCCTGACAGGGGGAACTATGGCTACACCTTC
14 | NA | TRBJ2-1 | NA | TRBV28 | CASSRWGNVNEQFF | TGTGCCAGCAGTCGCTGGGGGAACGTCAATGAGCAGTTCTTC
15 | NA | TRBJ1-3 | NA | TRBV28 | CATGVVKTAGNTIYF | TGTGCCACCGGCGTAGTAAAGACAGCTGGAAACACCATATATTTT
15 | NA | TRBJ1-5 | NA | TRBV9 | CASTRERPSNQPQHF | TGTGCCAGCACTCGGGAACGTCCTTCTAATCAGCCCCAGCATTTT
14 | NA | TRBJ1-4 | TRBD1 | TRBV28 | CASSFIGQGGKLFF | TGTGCCAGCAGTTTTATTGGACAGGGAGGGAAACTGTTTTTT
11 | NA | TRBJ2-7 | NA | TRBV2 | CASTERYEQYF | TGTGCCAGCACGGAGCGGTACGAGCAGTACTTC
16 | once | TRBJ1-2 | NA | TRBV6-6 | CASSHTLNTQGAGYTF | TGTGCCAGCAGCCACACGCTTAATACCCAGGGAGCCGGCTACACCTTC
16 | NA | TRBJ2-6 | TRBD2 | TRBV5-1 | CASSFRGGSGANVLTF | TGCGCCAGCAGCTTTCGCGGGGGCTCTGGGGCCAACGTCCTGACTTTC